Sequencing of this TCR beta chain was carried out in a study of T cell clonotyping in hematopoietic cell transplantation (dated by TCRdb to the early 2020s). Turning to the overall study: A total of about 140 blood samples were gathered in the study from fewer than 40 consecutive transplant recipients along with their related donors. Patients were recruited between September 2015 and 2017 and followed until September 2020 or death.

The sample's time point label is to be understood as: 100 days after allo-HCT. Blood from recipients was drawn roughly 28 days before transplant, then again at days 30, 100 and 180 after transplant. Nuclei Lysis Solution was used to extract genomic DNA from fresh or cryopreserved unfractionated peripheral blood mononuclear cells. The CDR3 contains 12 residues, cysteine and phenylalanine counted. The kept DNA is CDR3 alone, 36 bases in frame from the first base. The trim is 2 bases for V and 6 bases for J, with a gap of 9 bases between the germline ends. CDR1 SQVTM and CDR2 ANQGSEA were looked up in the germline V gene. With the immunoSEQ assay, which is a bias-controlled multiplex PCR relying on V- and J-specific primers, TCR beta CDR3 regions were amplified from genomic DNA. In a second PCR step, a proprietary barcode and Illumina adapter sequences were attached to the CDR3 amplicons. CDR3 libraries were sequenced on an Illumina MiSeq instrument. The authors processed their data as follows. Export and quality control were handled in immunoSEQ Analyzer 3.0, while downstream analyses relied on R Bioconductor and Immunarch. Only productive rearrangements in the normalized downsampled data set were used to calculate repertoire metrics. Clonotypes larger than 5 templates in the normalized cohort were defined as pathologically expanded. The Inverse Simpson Index was used to measure repertoire diversity. To capture all clonotypes, the CMV-specificity analyses were run on the non-normalized data set. As stored in TCRdb, this immuneACCESS dataset retains in-frame rearrangements with V and J assigned. A fraction of the clones does not appear; measured against another copy, unresolved V genes explain less than half of the discrepancy, and the remainder lacks a known reason. The DNA was the basis for D and trimming; V, J and clone size are from that table. Across this sample there are approximately 5,900 clones, with 75% to 90% seen only once. Clones ranked in the top ten supply roughly 8% of the sample.

Here is what the overall study found, with its caveats: The sample size was limited, and CD4 and CD8 repertoire contributions could not be separated because cells were not sorted. Inverse Simpson Index values from donors and from recipients before transplant predicted broader TCR repertoire diversity after transplant. After transplant, TCR diversity in recipients dropped, and pathologically expanded clonotypes increased progressively from day 30 to day 180. Recipient repertoires showed only a small fraction of overlap with donor repertoires, and over 95% appeared de novo at the given depth.

A word on this clone: Its recognized antigen is unknown. No clone much larger than this one lies a single base away; base qualities are absent.

The sequence was obtained from a male patient between 40 and 50 years old who had an allogeneic stem cell transplant from an unrelated donor, so the T cells may come from the graft donor. Some clones in this sample may be carry-over from other donors' samples. In this chain, TRBV29-1 is recombined with TRBJ2-3, with the D segment identity uncertain. Sample: peripheral blood mononuclear cells, taken 100 days after allogeneic stem cell transplant. The CDR3 in this case is CSVELTADTQYF. At the DNA level, the sequence is TGCAGCGTTGAATTAACGGCGGATACGCAGTATTTT.